The 11 T cell receptor beta chains presented below share a single source sample, sequenced in a study of beta chain features in type 1 diabetes. Reverse transcription of all isolated RNA meant that expressed TCRB transcripts were sequenced. TCRdb's table, derived via immunoSEQ multiplex PCR, lists solely in-frame clones and lacks some. The profile covers 35,000 to 45,000 clones, with about two thirds appearing a single time and approximately 2% taken by the ten largest. The sample was Tregs from blood. All receptors come from a woman aged 25 to 45 in good health.

This clone showed up just a few times. V is TRBV6-6 and J is TRBJ2-7, with 7 bases identical to TRBD2. J lost 1 base, V lost 7 bases, and 4 bases had no gene match. The CDR3 is made up of 13 amino acids. Germline V lookup: CDR1 MNHNY, CDR2 SVGAGI (reference sequence). The CDR3 protein is CASKGRASYEQYF. In DNA, the CDR3 is TGTGCCAGCAAAGGGAGGGCGTCCTACGAGCAGTACTTC.

The rearrangement uses TRBV29-1 and TRBJ1-2; D call uncertain. The CDR3 length is 11 residues. Germline values: CDR1 SQVTM, CDR2 ANQGSEA. V was clipped by 5 bases and J by 7 bases, with 11 bases between them. The CDR3 sequence: CSVRGVFGYTF. CDR3 nucleotide sequence: TGCAGCGTTCGAGGAGTGTTTGGCTACACCTTC.

The chain recombines TRBV5-1 with TRBJ2-1, with D perhaps TRBD2 (5 bases). CDR1 is SGHRS, CDR2 YFSETQ, per germline. There are 14 residues in the CDR3. V was shortened by 4 bases and J by 2 bases, with 10 bases between the two germline ends. Here the CDR3 reads CASSTDYAYNEQFF. In DNA form, the CDR3 reads TGCGCCAGCAGCACAGACTATGCCTACAATGAGCAGTTCTTC.

This clone was seen only a few times. The V call is TRBV5-1, the J call TRBJ1-2; D remains ambiguous. The CDR3 runs to 14 residues. CDR1 is SGHRS and CDR2 is YFSETQ in the germline V gene. With 4 bases removed from V and 4 bases from J, the gap between germline ends came to 14 bases. CDR3 region: CASSEGRGGYGYTF. The CDR3 DNA reads as TGCGCCAGCAGCGAAGGACGGGGTGGCTATGGCTACACCTTC.

This clone was counted a few times. V usage is TRBV19 and J usage is TRBJ2-4, with TRBD2 identical over 10 bases. The CDR3 consists of 16 residues. J gave up 2 bases and V 5 bases, and 6 bases lay outside the gene matches. The germline CDR1 and CDR2 sequences are LNHDA and SQIVND (reference sequence). In DNA, the CDR3 is TGTGCCAGTAGTGTGCTAGCGGGAGTGTCCAAAAACATTCAGTACTTC. Encoded protein: CASSVLAGVSKNIQYF.

The CDR3 spells CASSLRGHSQETQYF. Here the CDR3 DNA reads TGTGCCAGCAGCCTTAGAGGGCATTCACAAGAGACCCAGTACTTC. The V call is TRBV7-9, the J call TRBJ2-5, with D possibly matching TRBD2 (5 bases). V was clipped by 5 bases and J by 2 bases, with 15 bases between them. This CDR3 comprises 15 residues. The germline gives CDR1 SEHNR, CDR2 FQNEAQ (reference sequence).

This sequence joins TRBV2 and TRBJ2-7; D is undetermined. There are 12 residues in the CDR3. The germline V gene has CDR1 SNHLY and CDR2 FYNNEI. The ends were cut back, 7 bases at V and 0 bases at J, with 7 bases in the middle. CDR3: CASMTYSYEQYF. In DNA form, the CDR3 reads TGTGCCAGCATGACTTACTCCTACGAGCAGTACTTC.

The chain carries TRBV15 and TRBJ2-1, with 13 positions matching TRBD2. CDR1 and CDR2 (germline): LNHNV, YYDKDF (reference sequence). The CDR3 spans 19 residues. After removal of 2 bases from V and 5 bases from J, the junction contained 12 bases not matched to a gene. CDR3 region: CATSRKLAGGPFLHNEQFF. Here the CDR3 DNA reads TGTGCCACCAGCAGAAAACTAGCGGGAGGGCCATTTTTGCACAATGAGCAGTTCTTC.

This chain links TRBV28 with TRBJ1-1; D perhaps matches TRBD1 (6 bases). The CDR3 totals 12 residues. V shed 4 bases and J shed 6 bases, with 9 bases lying between them. Germline-derived CDR1 and CDR2 are MDHEN and SYDVKM. The CDR3 loop is CASSWTAPEAFF. CDR3 DNA: TGTGCCAGCAGTTGGACAGCGCCTGAAGCTTTCTTT.

The J gene is TRBJ2-5, the V gene TRBV5-4; weak D call: TRBD2 (6 bases). This CDR3 is 15 amino acids long. V lost 0 bases and J lost 5, with 14 bases in between. From germline, CDR1 is SGHNT and CDR2 YYREEE (reference sequence). The CDR3 region has the DNA TGTGCCAGCAGCTTGGTTGCATGGGGGAGGGAGACCCAGTACTTC. Translated, it gives CASSLVAWGRETQYF.

In this sample, this clone turned up a few times. This chain links TRBV7-2 with TRBJ1-6; tentatively, D is TRBD1 (5 bases). Germline lookup yields CDR1 SGHTA and CDR2 FQGNSA. The CDR3 totals 16 residues. Between the trimmed V and J ends, which lost 2 bases and 10 bases, there was a span of 18 bases. CDR3 sequence: CASSLLGRGRSSPLHF. CDR3 bases: TGTGCCAGCAGCTTATTGGGAAGGGGAAGATCGTCACCCCTCCACTTT.